What follows are 3 T cell receptor beta chains derived from one specimen sequenced in a study of control samples from healthy donors and cancer patients. Measured with immunoSEQ multiplex PCR; TCRdb has only the in-frame clones, and not every one. The sample shows 140,000 to 150,000 clones, 80% to 95% of them seen only once. The sequenced sample consisted of blood. These receptors originate from a man in his late teens or twenties in good health.

The genes are TRBV7-9 and TRBJ1-1; D possibly corresponds to TRBD1 (5 bases). Germline CDR1 reads SEHNR; CDR2 reads FQNEAQ (reference sequence). CDR3 length: 14 residues. V was pared by 1 base and J by 3 bases, with 9 bases between. CDR3 bases: TGTGCCAGCAGCTTAGGGGGGTTCGACACTGAAGCTTTCTTT. It specifies CASSLGGFDTEAFF.

This chain uses TRBV10-3 with TRBJ2-3, with D tentatively TRBD2 (5 bases). V was cut by 7 bases and J by 2 bases, with 13 bases left in between. This CDR3 comprises 14 residues. From germline, CDR1 is ENHRY and CDR2 SYGVKD. CDR3 DNA: TGTGCCATCACCCTGGACTTGTCCACAGATACGCAGTATTTT. This codes for CAITLDLSTDTQYF.

V and J are TRBV30 and TRBJ2-7; the D gene could be TRBD1 or TRBD2 (6 bases each). CDR3 length: 13 amino acids. Germline V lookup: CDR1 GTSNPN, CDR2 SVGIG (reference sequence). V lost 4 bases and J 3 bases, leaving 13 bases between the germline ends. In DNA form, the CDR3 reads TGTGCCTGGACATCCGGGGGCTTCTACGAGCAGTACTTC. It specifies CAWTSGGFYEQYF.